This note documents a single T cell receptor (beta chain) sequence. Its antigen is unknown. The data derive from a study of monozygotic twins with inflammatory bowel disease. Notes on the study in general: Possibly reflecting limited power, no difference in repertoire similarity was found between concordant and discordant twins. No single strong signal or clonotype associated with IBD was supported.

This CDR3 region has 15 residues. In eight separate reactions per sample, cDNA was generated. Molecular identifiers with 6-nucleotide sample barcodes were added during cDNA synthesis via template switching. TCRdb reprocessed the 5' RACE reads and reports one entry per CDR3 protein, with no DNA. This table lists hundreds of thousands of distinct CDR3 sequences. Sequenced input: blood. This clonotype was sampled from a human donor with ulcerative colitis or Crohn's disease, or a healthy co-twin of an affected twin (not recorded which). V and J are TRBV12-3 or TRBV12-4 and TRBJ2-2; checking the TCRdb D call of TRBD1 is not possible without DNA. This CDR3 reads CASGRWGLNTGELFF.